This entry features one T cell receptor beta chain sequence. V lost 3 bases and J lost 4, with 15 bases in between. This CDR3 contains 14 residues. Germline CDR1 and CDR2: GTSNPN and SVGIG (reference sequence). The record originates from a study of blood T cell repertoires in COVID-19. Looking at the study overall: The United States, Italy and Spain were the sources of the acute and convalescent COVID-19 samples.

Original analysis: It was from reference gene primer amplification that nucleated cell counts were estimated. The table came from immunoSEQ multiplex PCR; TCRdb's copy has only in-frame clones and leaves some out. V, J and clone size derive from that table, while D and trimming were established from the DNA sequence. The sample consists of around 60,000 clones, roughly four fifths of them appearing once. Enrollment of patients from Seattle took place during active infection, with longitudinal follow-up. The receptor was isolated from a man between 50 and 59 years old with COVID-19, enrolled during active disease. The sequencing input was peripheral blood. The V call is TRBV30, the J call TRBJ1-1; D uncertain. This chain's CDR3 is CAWRYQTRGTEAFF. In DNA, the CDR3 is TGTGCCTGGAGGTACCAGACACGGGGCACTGAAGCTTTCTTT.